This entry concerns a single TCR beta chain. The data were produced by immunoSEQ multiplex PCR, yet TCRdb's version contains in-frame clones alone and is incomplete. This sample has about 110,000 clones; approximately 90% occur once, and the top ten carry 1.5% to 1.9%. This specimen comes from a study of T cell changes during pregnancy in multiple sclerosis. Germline V gives CDR1 SGHRS, CDR2 YFSETQ. V lost 0 bases to trimming and J lost 4 bases; unmatched junction nucleotides: 5. CDR3 length: 16 amino acids. This rearrangement joins TRBV5-1 to TRBJ2-1; 9 positions match TRBD1. Sequences were derived from peripheral blood, sampled in the third trimester of pregnancy. The sequence was collected from a female donor with multiple sclerosis, enrolled in a pregnancy study. CDR3 in amino acids: CASSLVGGQGYNEQFF. The CDR3 DNA reads TGCGCCAGCAGCTTGGTGGGGGGACAGGGTTACAATGAGCAGTTCTTC. Drawing the rest from reference TRBV5-1 and TRBJ2-1, the complete variable domain is KAGVTQTPRYLIKTRGQQVTLSCSPISGHRSVSWYQQTPGQGLQFLFEYFSETQRNKGNFPGRFSGRQFSNSRSEMNVSTLELGDSALYLCASSLVGGQGYNEQFFGPGTRLTVL.